The TCR beta chain described here comes from a study of control samples from healthy donors and cancer patients. Clones were read by immunoSEQ multiplex PCR, and TCRdb kept only the in-frame ones, dropping some. The data hold about 250,000 clones, with over 75% observed a single time. The V segment lost 3 bases and the J segment 0 bases; nucleotides outside the gene matches: 5. The length of the CDR3 is 17 residues. Germline CDR1 and CDR2: SGHDT and YYEEEE. The chain is built from TRBV5-6 and TRBJ2-1; 11 bases fit TRBD2. The clonotype originates from an older woman with lung cancer. Sequenced: PBMCs. In nucleotides, the CDR3 is TGTGCCAGCAGCTCCCTAGCGGGGGGCCTCTCCTACAATGAGCAGTTCTTC. It codes for CASSSLAGGLSYNEQFF. Variable domain in full (rest from reference TRBV5-6 and TRBJ2-1): DAGVTQSPTHLIKTRGQQVTLRCSPKSGHDTVSWYQQALGQGPQFIFQYYEEEERQRGNFPDRFSGHQFPNYSSELNVNALLLGDSALYLCASSSLAGGLSYNEQFFGPGTRLTVL.